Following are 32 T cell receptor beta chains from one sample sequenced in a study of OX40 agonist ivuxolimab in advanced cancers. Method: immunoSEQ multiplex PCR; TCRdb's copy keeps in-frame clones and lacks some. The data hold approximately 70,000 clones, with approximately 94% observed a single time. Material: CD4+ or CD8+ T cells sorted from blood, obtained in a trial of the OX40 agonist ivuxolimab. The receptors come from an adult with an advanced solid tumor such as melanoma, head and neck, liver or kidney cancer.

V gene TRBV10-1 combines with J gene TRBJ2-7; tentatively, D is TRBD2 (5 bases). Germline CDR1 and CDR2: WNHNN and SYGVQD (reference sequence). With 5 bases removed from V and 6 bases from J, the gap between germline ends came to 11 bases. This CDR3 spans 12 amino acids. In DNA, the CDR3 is TGCGCCAGCAGTTACGGGGTTGGCGAGCAGTACTTC. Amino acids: CASSYGVGEQYF.

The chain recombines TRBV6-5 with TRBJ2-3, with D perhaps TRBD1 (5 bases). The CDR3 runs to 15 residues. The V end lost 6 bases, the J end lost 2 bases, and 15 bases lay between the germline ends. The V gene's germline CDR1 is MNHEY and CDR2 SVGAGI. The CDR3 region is CASRSSQGATDTQYF. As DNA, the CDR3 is TGTGCCAGCAGATCCAGTCAAGGGGCCACAGATACGCAGTATTTT.

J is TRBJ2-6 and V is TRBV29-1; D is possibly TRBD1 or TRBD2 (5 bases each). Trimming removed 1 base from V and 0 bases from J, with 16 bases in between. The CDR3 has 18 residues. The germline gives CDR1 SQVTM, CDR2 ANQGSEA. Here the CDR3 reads CSVEAPGTFSSGANVLTF. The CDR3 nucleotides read TGCAGCGTTGAAGCCCCTGGGACGTTTTCCTCTGGGGCCAACGTCCTGACTTTC.

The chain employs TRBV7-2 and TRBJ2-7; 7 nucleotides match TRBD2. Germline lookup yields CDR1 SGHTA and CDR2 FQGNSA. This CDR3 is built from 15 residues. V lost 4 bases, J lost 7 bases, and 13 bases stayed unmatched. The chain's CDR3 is CASSSEGLPREEQYF. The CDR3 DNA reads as TGTGCCAGCAGCTCCGAGGGACTACCTCGGGAAGAGCAGTACTTC.

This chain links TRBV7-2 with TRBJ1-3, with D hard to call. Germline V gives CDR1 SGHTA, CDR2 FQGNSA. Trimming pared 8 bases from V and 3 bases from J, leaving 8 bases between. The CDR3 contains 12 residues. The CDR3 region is CASLPGGNTIYF. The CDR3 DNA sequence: TGTGCCAGCCTCCCGGGTGGAAACACCATATATTTT.

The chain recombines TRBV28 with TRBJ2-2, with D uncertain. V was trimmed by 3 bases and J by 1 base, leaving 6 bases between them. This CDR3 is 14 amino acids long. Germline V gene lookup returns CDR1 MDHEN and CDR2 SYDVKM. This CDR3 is CASSFLVNTGELFF. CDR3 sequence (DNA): TGTGCCAGCAGTTTCCTGGTGAACACCGGGGAGCTGTTTTTT.

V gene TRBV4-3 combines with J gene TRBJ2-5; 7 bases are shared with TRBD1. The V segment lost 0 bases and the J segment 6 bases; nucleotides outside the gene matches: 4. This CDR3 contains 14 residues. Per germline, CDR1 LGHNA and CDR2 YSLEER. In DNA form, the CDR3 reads TGCGCCAGCAGCCAAGAAGGGGGCCCGAAGACCCAGTACTTC. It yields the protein CASSQEGGPKTQYF.

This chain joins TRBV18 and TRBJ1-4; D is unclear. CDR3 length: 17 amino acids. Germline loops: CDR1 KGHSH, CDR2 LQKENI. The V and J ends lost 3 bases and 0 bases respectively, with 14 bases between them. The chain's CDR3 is CASSPVLTVPTNEKLFF. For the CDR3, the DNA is TGTGCCAGCTCACCCGTCCTGACGGTGCCAACTAATGAAAAACTGTTTTTT.

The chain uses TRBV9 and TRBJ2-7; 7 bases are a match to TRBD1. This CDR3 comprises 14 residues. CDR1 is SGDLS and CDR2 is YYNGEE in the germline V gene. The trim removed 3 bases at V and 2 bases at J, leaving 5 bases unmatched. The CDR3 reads CASSGQGNPYEQYF. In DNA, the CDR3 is TGTGCCAGCAGCGGACAGGGTAATCCCTACGAGCAGTACTTC. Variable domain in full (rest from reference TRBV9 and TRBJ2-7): DSGVTQTPKHLITATGQRVTLRCSPRSGDLSVYWYQQSLDQGLQFLIQYYNGEERAKGNILERFSAQQFPDLHSELNLSSLELGDSALYFCASSGQGNPYEQYFGPGTRLTVT.

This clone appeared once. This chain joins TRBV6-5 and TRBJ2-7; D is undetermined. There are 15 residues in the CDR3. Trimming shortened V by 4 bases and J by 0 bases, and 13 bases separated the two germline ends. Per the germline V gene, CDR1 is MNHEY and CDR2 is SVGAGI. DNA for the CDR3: TGTGCCAGCAGTTTTGGCCGCAGCGCCTCCTACGAGCAGTACTTC. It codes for CASSFGRSASYEQYF.

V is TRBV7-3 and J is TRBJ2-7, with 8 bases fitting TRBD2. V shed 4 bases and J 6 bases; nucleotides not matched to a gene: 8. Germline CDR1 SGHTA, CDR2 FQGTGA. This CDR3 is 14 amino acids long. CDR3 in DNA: TGTGCCAGCAGCTCAGAGGGGACTAGTGCCGAGCAGTACTTC. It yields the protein CASSSEGTSAEQYF.

In nucleotides, the CDR3 is TGCGCCAGCAGCCATGGGACTAGCGGGATCGGGGAGCTGTTTTTT. It is translated as CASSHGTSGIGELFF. The rearrangement joins TRBV4-1 to TRBJ2-2; 13 bases are a match to TRBD2. This CDR3 spans 15 amino acids. Germline CDR1 and CDR2: MGHRA and YSYEKL. Trimming removed 3 bases from V and 7 bases from J; junction bases left unmatched: 2.

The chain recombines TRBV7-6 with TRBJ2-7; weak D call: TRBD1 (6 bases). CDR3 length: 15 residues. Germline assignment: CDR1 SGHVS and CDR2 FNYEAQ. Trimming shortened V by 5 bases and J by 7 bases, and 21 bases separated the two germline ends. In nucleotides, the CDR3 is TGTGCCAGCAGCCAAGACCCGGACAGCAGAAGAGAGCAGTACTTC. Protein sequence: CASSQDPDSRREQYF.

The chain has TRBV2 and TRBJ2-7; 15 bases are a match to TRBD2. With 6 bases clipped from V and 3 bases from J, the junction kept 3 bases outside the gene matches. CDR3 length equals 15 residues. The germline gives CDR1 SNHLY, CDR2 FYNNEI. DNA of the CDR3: TGTGCCAGCAGATCGGGACTAGCGGGAGGCTACGAGCAGTACTTC. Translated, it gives CASRSGLAGGYEQYF.

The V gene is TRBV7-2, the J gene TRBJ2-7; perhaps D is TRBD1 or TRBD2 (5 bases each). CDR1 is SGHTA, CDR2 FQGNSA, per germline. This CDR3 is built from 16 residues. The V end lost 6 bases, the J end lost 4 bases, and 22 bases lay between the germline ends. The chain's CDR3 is CASSSPPGTNGYEQYF. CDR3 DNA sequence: TGTGCCAGCAGTTCCCCCCCCGGGACCAATGGGTACGAGCAGTACTTC.

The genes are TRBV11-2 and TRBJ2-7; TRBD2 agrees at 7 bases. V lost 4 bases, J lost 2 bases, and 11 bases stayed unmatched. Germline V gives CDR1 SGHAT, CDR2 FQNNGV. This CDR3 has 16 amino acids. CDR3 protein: CASSSLGEGPTYEQYF. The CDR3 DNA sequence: TGTGCCAGCAGCTCCCTTGGGGAGGGCCCCACCTACGAGCAGTACTTC.

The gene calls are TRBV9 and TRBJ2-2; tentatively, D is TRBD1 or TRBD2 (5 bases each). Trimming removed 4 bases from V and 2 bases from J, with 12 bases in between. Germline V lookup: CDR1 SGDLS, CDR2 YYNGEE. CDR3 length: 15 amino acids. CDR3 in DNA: TGTGCCAGCAGCTCCCGGGACGGAAACACCGGGGAGCTGTTTTTT. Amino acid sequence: CASSSRDGNTGELFF.

The DNA for the CDR3 is TGTGCCAGCAGTTACGCAGCGCTGTACGAGCAGTACTTC. The encoded protein is CASSYAALYEQYF. The chain couples TRBV6-6 to TRBJ2-7; D not certain. Germline assignment: CDR1 MNHNY and CDR2 SVGAGI (reference sequence). V was pared by 2 bases and J by 4 bases, with 9 bases between. The CDR3 has 13 residues.

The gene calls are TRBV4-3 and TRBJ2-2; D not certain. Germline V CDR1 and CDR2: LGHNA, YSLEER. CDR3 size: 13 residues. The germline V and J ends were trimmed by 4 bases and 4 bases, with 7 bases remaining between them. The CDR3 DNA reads TGCGCCAGCAGCCCAGAAGGCACCGGGGAGCTGTTTTTT. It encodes CASSPEGTGELFF.

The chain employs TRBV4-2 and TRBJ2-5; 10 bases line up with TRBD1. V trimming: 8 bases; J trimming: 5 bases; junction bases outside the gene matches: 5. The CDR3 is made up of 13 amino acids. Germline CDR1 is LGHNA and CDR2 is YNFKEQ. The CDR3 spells CASGTGVGETQYF. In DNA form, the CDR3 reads TGTGCCAGCGGGACAGGGGTAGGGGAGACCCAGTACTTC.

The chain's CDR3 is CASSSDRVSGANVLTF. The CDR3 nucleotides are TGTGCCAGCAGTTCCGACAGGGTATCTGGGGCCAACGTCCTGACTTTC. The rearrangement joins TRBV27 to TRBJ2-6, with 7 positions matching TRBD1. With 4 bases clipped from V and 1 base from J, the junction kept 4 bases outside the gene matches. Germline lookup yields CDR1 MNHEY and CDR2 SMNVEV (reference sequence). The CDR3 has 16 residues. Based on the CDR3 plus reference TRBV27 and TRBJ2-6, the full variable domain is EAQVTQNPRYLITVTGKKLTVTCSQNMNHEYMSWYRQDPGLGLRQIYYSMNVEVTDKGDVPEGYKVSRKEKRNFPLILESPSPNQTSLYFCASSSDRVSGANVLTFGAGSRLTVL.

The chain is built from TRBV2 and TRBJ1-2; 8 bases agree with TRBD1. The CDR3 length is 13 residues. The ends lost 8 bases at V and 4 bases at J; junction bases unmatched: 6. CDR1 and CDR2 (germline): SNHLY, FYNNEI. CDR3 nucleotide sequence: TGTGCCAGCGGGGAGGGACAGGTCTATGGCTACACCTTC. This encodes CASGEGQVYGYTF.

CDR3 DNA: TGTGCCAGCAGCCCGGACAGGGGCCGGGTTTACGAGCAGTACTTC. It encodes CASSPDRGRVYEQYF. The chain combines TRBV5-4 with TRBJ2-7, with 9 bases matching TRBD1. CDR1 SGHNT and CDR2 YYREEE come from the germline V gene (reference sequence). The CDR3 contains 15 residues. The junction had 9 bases not matched to a gene; V was cut back by 4 bases and J by 4 bases.

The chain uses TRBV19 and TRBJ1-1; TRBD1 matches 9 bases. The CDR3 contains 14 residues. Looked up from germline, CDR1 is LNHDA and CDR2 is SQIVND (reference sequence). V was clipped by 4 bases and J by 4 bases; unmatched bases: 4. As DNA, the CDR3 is TGTGCCAGTAGTACCTTGACAGGGGGCACTGAAGCTTTCTTT. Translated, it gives CASSTLTGGTEAFF.

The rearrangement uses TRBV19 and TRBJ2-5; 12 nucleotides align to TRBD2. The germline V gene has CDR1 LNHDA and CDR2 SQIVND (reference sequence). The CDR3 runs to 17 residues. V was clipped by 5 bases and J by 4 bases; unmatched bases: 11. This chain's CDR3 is CASSRTPGLAGRETQYF. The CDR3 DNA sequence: TGTGCCAGTAGTCGGACTCCCGGACTAGCGGGGAGAGAGACCCAGTACTTC.

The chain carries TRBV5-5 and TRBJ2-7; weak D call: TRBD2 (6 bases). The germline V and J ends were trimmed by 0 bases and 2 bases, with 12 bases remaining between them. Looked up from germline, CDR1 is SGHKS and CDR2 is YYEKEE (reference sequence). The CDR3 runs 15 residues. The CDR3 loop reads CASSLGSSGPYEQYF. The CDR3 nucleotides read TGTGCCAGCAGCTTGGGGAGTAGCGGTCCCTACGAGCAGTACTTC.

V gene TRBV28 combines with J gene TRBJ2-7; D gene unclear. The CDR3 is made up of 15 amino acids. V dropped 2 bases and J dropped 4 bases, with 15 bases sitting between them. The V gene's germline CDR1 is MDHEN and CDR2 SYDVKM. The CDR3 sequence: CASSLTGRPSYEQYF. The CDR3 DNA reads TGTGCCAGCAGTTTAACGGGTCGCCCCTCTTACGAGCAGTACTTC.

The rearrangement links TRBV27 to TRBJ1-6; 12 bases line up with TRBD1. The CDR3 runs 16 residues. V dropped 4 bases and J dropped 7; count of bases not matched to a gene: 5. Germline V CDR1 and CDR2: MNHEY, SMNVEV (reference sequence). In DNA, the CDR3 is TGTGCCAGCAGTTGGGGGACAGGGGGCGTAAATTCACCCCTCCACTTT. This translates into CASSWGTGGVNSPLHF.

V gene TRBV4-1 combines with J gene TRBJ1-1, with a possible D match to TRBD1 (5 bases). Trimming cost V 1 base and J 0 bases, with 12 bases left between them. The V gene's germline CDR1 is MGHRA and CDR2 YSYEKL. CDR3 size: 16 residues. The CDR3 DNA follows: TGCGCCAGCAGCCAAGTCACCGGGACGGTGAACACTGAAGCTTTCTTT. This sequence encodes CASSQVTGTVNTEAFF.

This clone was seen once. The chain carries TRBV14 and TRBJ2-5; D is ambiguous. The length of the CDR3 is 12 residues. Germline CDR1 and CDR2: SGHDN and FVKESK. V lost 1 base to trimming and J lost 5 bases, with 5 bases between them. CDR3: CASSQVAETQYF. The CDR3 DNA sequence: TGTGCCAGCAGCCAAGTCGCGGAGACCCAGTACTTC. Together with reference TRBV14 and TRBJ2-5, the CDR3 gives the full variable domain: EAGVTQFPSHSVIEKGQTVTLRCDPISGHDNLYWYRRVMGKEIKFLLHFVKESKQDESGMPNNRFLAERTGGTYSTLKVQPAELEDSGVYFCASSQVAETQYFGPGTRLLVL.

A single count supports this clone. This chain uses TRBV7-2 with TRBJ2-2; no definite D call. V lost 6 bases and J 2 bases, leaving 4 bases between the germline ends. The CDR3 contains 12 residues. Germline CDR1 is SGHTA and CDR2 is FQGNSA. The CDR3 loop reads CASRYNTGELFF. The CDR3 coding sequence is TGTGCCAGCAGATATAACACCGGGGAGCTGTTTTTT.

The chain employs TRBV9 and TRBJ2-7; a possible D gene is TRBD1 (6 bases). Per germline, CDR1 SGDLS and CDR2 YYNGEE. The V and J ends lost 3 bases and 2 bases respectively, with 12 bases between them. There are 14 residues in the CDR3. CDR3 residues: CASSGDTWTYEQYF. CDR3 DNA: TGTGCCAGCAGCGGGGACACCTGGACCTACGAGCAGTACTTC.